The present TCR beta chain was sequenced within a study of shared clonotypes between healthy human individuals. Trimming took 5 bases from V and 9 from J, leaving 20 bases between them. CDR1 LGHNA and CDR2 YNFKEQ come from the germline V gene. The CDR3 has 16 amino acids. Libraries were prepared by immunoSEQ multiplex PCR; TCRdb keeps only in-frame clonotypes and omits some of them. The sample contains some 470,000 clones, roughly four fifths of which appear only once. This chain joins TRBV4-2 and TRBJ2-6; no definite D call. What was sequenced was PBMCs. The clonotype originates from a woman aged 40 to 50 in good health. Some clones in this sample may be carry-over from other donors' samples. CDR3 residues: CASSETPMGGGNVLTF. In nucleotides, the CDR3 is TGTGCCAGCAGCGAAACCCCCATGGGTGGTGGCAACGTCCTGACTTTC.